The source of this T cell receptor (beta chain) is a study of blood T cell repertoires in COVID-19. Overall study context: Italy, Spain and the United States were the sources of the convalescent and acute COVID-19 samples.

From germline, CDR1 is SEHNR and CDR2 FQNEAQ (reference sequence). V was cut by 4 bases and J by 2 bases, with 15 bases left in between. CDR3 length: 15 amino acids. The assay was immunoSEQ multiplex PCR, and TCRdb's table has in-frame clones only and misses some. The sample carries 280,000 or so clones, about nine tenths recorded once. The rearrangement links TRBV7-9 to TRBJ2-7; maybe TRBD2 (5 bases). Sequencing used peripheral blood. The TCR sequence derives from a woman aged 55-70 years with acute or convalescent COVID-19. The CDR3 protein is CASSSQGKRAYEQYF. The CDR3 region has the DNA TGTGCCAGCAGCTCGCAAGGGAAGAGGGCCTACGAGCAGTACTTC.